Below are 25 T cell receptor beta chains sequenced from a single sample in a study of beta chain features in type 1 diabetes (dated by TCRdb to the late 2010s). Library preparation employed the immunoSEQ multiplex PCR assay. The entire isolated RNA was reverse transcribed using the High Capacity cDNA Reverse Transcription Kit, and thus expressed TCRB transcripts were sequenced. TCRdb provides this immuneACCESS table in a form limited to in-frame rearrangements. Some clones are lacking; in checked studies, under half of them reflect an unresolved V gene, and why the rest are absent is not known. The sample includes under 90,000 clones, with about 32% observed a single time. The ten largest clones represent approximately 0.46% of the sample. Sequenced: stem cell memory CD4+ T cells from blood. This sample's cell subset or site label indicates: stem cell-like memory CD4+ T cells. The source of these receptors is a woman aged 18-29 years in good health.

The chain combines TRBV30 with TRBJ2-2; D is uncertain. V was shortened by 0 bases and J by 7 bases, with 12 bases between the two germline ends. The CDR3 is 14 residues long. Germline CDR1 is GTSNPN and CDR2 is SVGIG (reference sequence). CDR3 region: CAWSVQQFGGELFF. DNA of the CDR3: TGTGCCTGGAGTGTACAACAGTTCGGCGGGGAGCTGTTTTTT.

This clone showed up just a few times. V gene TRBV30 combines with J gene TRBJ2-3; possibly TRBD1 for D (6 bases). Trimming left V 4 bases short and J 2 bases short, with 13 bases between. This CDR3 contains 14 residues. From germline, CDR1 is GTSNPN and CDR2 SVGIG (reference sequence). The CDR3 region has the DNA TGTGCCTGGATGAGACAGGCTAACACAGATACGCAGTATTTT. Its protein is CAWMRQANTDTQYF.

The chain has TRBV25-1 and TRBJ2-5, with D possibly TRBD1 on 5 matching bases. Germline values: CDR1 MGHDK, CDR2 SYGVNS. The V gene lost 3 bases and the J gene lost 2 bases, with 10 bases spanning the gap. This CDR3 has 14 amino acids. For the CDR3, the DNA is TGTGCCAGCAGTGACCCGGCAGGGCAAGAGACCCAGTACTTC. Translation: CASSDPAGQETQYF. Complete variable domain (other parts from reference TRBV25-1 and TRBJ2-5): EADIYQTPRYLVIGTGKKITLECSQTMGHDKMYWYQQDPGMELHLIHYSYGVNSTEKGDLSSESTVSRIRTEHFPLTLESARPSHTSQYLCASSDPAGQETQYFGPGTRLLVL.

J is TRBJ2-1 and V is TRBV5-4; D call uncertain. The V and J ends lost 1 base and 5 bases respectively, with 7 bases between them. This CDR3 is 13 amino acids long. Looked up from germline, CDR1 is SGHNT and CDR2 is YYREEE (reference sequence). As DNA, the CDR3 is TGTGCCAGCAGCTTGTACAACAACAATGAGCAGTTCTTC. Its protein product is CASSLYNNNEQFF.

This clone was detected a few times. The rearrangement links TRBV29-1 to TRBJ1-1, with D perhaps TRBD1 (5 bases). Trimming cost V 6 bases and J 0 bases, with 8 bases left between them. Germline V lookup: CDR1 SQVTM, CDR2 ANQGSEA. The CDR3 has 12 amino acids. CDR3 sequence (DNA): TGCAGCGTGAGGACATTGAACACTGAAGCTTTCTTT. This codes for CSVRTLNTEAFF.

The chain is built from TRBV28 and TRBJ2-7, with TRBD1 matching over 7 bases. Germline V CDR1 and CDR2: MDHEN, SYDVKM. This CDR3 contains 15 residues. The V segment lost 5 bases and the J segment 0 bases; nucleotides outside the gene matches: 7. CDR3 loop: CASSSSTGYSYEQYF. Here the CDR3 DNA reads TGTGCCAGCAGTAGCTCGACAGGGTACTCCTACGAGCAGTACTTC.

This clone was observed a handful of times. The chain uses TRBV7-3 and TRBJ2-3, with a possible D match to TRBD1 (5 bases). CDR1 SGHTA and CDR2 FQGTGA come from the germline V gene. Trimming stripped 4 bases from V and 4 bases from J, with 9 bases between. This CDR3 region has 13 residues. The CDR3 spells CASSSWGPDTQYF. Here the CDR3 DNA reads TGTGCCAGCAGCTCCTGGGGCCCAGATACGCAGTATTTT. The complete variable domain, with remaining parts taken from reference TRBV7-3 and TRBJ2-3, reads GAGVSQTPSNKVTEKGKYVELRCDPISGHTALYWYRQSLGQGPEFLIYFQGTGAADDSGLPNDRFFAVRPEGSVSTLKIQRTERGDSAVYLCASSSWGPDTQYFGPGTRLTVL.

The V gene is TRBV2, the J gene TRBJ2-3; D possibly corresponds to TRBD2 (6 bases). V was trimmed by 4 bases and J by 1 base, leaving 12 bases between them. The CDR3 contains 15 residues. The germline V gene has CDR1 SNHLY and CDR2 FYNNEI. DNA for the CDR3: TGTGCCAGCAGTGGTCGGCGGGGTGGCACAGATACGCAGTATTTT. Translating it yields CASSGRRGGTDTQYF.

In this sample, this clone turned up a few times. In DNA form, the CDR3 reads TGTGCCACTCCTTCTGACCGGACGGGGGACTATGGCTACACCTTC. It is translated as CATPSDRTGDYGYTF. This chain uses TRBV6-6 with TRBJ1-2; TRBD1 is a possible D gene (5 bases). Germline assignment: CDR1 MNHNY and CDR2 SVGAGI (reference sequence). The CDR3 is 15 amino acids. The germline V and J ends were trimmed by 10 bases and 3 bases, with 21 bases remaining between them.

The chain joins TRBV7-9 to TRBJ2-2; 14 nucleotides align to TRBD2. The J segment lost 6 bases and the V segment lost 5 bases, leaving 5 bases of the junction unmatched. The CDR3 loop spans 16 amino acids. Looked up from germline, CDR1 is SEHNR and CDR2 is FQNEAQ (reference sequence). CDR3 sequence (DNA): TGTGCCAGCAGCCCGTGGACTAGCGGGAGGTCCGGGGAGCTGTTTTTT. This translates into CASSPWTSGRSGELFF.

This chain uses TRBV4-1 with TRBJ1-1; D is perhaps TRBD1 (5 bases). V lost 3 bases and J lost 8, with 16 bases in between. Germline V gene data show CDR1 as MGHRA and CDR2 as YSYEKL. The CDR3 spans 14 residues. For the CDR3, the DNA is TGCGCCAGCAGCCACGGGGGTATTGGACGGGAAGCTTTCTTT. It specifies CASSHGGIGREAFF.

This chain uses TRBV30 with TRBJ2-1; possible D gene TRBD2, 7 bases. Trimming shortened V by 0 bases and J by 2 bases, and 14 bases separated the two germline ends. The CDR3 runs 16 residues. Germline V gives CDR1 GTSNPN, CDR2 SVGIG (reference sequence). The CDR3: CAWSVAGGGTYNEQFF. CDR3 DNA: TGTGCCTGGAGTGTAGCGGGCGGGGGCACCTACAATGAGCAGTTCTTC.

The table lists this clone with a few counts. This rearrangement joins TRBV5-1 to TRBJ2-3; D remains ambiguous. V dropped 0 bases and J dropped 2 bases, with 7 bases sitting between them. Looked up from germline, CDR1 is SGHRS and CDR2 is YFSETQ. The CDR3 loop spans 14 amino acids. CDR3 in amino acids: CASSLGQVTDTQYF. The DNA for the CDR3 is TGCGCCAGCAGCTTGGGCCAGGTCACAGATACGCAGTATTTT. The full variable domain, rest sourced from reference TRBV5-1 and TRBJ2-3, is KAGVTQTPRYLIKTRGQQVTLSCSPISGHRSVSWYQQTPGQGLQFLFEYFSETQRNKGNFPGRFSGRQFSNSRSEMNVSTLELGDSALYLCASSLGQVTDTQYFGPGTRLTVL.

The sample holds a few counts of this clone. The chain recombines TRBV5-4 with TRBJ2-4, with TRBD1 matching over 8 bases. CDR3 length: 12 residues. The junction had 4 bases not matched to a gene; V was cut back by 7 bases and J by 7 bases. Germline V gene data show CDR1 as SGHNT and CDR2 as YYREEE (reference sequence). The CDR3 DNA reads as TGTGCCAGCTCGACAGGGGTGAACATTCAGTACTTC. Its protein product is CASSTGVNIQYF.

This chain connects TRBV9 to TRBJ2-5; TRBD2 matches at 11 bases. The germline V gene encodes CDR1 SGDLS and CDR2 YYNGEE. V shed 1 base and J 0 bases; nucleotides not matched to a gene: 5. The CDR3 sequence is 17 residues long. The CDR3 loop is CASSVSGTSGDQETQYF. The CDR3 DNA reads TGTGCCAGCAGCGTATCCGGGACTAGCGGAGACCAAGAGACCCAGTACTTC.

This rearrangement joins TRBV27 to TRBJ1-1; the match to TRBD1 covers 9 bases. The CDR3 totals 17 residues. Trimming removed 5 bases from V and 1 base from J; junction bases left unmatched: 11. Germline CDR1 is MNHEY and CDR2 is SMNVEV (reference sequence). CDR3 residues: CASSTIFDRGGNTEAFF. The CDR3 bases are TGTGCCAGCAGTACCATTTTTGACAGGGGGGGGAACACTGAAGCTTTCTTT.

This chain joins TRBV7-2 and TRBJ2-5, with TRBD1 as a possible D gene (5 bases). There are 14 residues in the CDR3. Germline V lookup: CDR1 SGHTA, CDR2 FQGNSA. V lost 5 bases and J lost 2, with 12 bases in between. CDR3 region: CASSPRQSQETQYF. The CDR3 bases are TGTGCCAGCAGCCCTCGACAGTCGCAAGAGACCCAGTACTTC. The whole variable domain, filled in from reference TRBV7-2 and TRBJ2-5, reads GAGVSQSPSNKVTEKGKDVELRCDPISGHTALYWYRQSLGQGLEFLIYFQGNSAPDKSGLPSDRFSAERTGGSVSTLTIQRTQQEDSAVYLCASSPRQSQETQYFGPGTRLLVL.

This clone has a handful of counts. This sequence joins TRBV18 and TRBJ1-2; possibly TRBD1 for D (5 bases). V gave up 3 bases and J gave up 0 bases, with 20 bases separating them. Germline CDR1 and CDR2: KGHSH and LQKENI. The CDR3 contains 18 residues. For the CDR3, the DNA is TGTGCCAGCTCACCCACAGCGGGGACTAAAGGCCCTAACTATGGCTACACCTTC. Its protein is CASSPTAGTKGPNYGYTF.

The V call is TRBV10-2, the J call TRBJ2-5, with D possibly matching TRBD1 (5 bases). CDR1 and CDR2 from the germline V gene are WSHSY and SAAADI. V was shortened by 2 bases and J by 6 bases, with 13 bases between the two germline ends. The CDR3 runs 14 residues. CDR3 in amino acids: CASSESRVLKTQYF. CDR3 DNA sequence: TGCGCCAGCAGTGAGAGCAGGGTTTTGAAGACCCAGTACTTC.

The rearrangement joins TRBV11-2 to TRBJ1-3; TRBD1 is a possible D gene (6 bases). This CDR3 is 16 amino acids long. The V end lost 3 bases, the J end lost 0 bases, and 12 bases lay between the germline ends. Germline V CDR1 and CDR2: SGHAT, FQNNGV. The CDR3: CASSFYRVFSGNTIYF. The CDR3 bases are TGTGCCAGCAGCTTCTACAGGGTCTTCTCTGGAAACACCATATATTTT.

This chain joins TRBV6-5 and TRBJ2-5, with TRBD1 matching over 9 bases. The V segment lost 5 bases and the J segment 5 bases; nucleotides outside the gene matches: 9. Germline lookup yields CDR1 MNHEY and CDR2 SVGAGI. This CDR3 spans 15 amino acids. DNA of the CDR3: TGTGCCAGCAGTGCGACACAGGGGGCGGGTGAGACCCAGTACTTC. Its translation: CASSATQGAGETQYF.

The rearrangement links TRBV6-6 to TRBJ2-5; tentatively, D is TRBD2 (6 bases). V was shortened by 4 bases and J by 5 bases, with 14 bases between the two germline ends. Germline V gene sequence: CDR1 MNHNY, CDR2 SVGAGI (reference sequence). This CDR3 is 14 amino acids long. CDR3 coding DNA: TGTGCCAGCAGTTCGGACTACCTCCTGGAGACCCAGTACTTC. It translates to CASSSDYLLETQYF.

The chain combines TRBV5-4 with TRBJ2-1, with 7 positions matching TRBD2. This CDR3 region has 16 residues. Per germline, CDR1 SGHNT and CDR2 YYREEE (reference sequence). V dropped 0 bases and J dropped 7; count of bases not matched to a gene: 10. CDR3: CASSLEASGEWNEQFF. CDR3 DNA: TGTGCCAGCAGCTTGGAGGCTAGCGGTGAATGGAATGAGCAGTTCTTC.

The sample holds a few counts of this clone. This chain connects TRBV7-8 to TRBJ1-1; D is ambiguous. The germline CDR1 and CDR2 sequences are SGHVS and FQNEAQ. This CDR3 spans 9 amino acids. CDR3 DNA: TGTAAAGCGGCCGAGGTCGCTTTCTTT. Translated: CKAAEVAFF. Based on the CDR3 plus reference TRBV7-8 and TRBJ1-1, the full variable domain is GAGVSQSPRYKVAKRGQDVALRCDPISGHVSLFWYQQALGQGPEFLTYFQNEAQLDKSGLPSDRFFAERPEGSVSTLKIQRTQQEDSAVYLCKAAEVAFFGQGTRLTVV.

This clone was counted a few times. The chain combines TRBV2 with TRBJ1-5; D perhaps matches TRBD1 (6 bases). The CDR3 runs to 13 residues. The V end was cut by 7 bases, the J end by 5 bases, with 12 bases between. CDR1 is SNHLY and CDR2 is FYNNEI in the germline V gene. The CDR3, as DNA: TGTGCCAGCACCGCAGGGGAATATCAGCCCCAGCATTTT. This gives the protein CASTAGEYQPQHF. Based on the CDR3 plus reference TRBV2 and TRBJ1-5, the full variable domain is EPEVTQTPSHQVTQMGQEVILRCVPISNHLYFYWYRQILGQKVEFLVSFYNNEISEKSEIFDDQFSVERPDGSNFTLKIRSTKLEDSAMYFCASTAGEYQPQHFGDGTRLSIL.